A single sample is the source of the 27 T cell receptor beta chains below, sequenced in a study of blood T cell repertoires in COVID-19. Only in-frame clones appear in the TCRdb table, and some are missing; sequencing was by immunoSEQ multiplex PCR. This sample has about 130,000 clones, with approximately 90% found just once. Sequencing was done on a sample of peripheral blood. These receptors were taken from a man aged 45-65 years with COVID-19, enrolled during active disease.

The CDR3 coding sequence is TGCAGCGTAGGACACCTCTACGAGCAGTACTTC. Protein product: CSVGHLYEQYF. The V call is TRBV29-1, the J call TRBJ2-7, with D possibly being TRBD1 (5 bases). CDR3 length equals 11 residues. Looked up from germline, CDR1 is SQVTM and CDR2 is ANQGSEA. With 6 bases removed from V and 3 bases from J, the gap between germline ends came to 9 bases.

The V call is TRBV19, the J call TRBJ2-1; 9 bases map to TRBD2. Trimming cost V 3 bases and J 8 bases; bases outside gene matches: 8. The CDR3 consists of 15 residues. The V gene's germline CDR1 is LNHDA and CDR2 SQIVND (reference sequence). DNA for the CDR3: TGTGCCAGTAGTATCAAGCGGGAGGTATTATATGAGCAGTTCTTC. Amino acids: CASSIKREVLYEQFF.

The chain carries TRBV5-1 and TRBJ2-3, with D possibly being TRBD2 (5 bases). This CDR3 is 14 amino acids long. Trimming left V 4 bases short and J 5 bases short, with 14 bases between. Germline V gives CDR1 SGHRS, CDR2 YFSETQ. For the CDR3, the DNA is TGCGCCAGCAGCCGGGATTCTTGGGGAGATACGCAGTATTTT. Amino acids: CASSRDSWGDTQYF.

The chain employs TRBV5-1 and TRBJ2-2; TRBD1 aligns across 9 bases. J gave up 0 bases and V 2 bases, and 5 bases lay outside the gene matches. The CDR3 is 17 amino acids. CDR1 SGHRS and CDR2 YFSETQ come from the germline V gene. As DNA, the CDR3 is TGCGCCAGCAGCTTCTCCGACAGGGGGACGAACACCGGGGAGCTGTTTTTT. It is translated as CASSFSDRGTNTGELFF.

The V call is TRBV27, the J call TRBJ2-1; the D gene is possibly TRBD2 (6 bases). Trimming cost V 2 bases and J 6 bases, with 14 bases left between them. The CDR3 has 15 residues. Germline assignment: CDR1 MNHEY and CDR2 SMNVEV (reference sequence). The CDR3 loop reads CASSLRAGRPNEQFF. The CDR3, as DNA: TGTGCCAGCAGTTTACGGGCGGGACGTCCCAATGAGCAGTTCTTC.

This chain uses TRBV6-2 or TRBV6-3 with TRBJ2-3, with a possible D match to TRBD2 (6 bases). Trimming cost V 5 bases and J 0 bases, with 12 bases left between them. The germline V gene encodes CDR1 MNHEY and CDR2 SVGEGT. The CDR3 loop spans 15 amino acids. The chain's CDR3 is CASSTLATSTDTQYF. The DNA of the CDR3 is TGTGCCAGCAGTACCCTAGCGACTAGCACAGATACGCAGTATTTT.

CDR3 amino acids: CASSLEGAGSGYTF. The CDR3 nucleotides are TGTGCCAGCAGCTTAGAAGGGGCGGGGTCTGGCTACACCTTC. The chain is built from TRBV11-2 and TRBJ1-2, with D possibly matching TRBD1 (5 bases). The CDR3 extends over 14 amino acids. V lost 0 bases and J 7 bases, leaving 12 bases between the germline ends. The germline gives CDR1 SGHAT, CDR2 FQNNGV. The complete variable domain, with remaining parts taken from reference TRBV11-2 and TRBJ1-2, reads EAGVAQSPRYKIIEKRQSVAFWCNPISGHATLYWYQQILGQGPKLLIQFQNNGVVDDSQLPKDRFSAERLKGVDSTLKIQPAKLEDSAVYLCASSLEGAGSGYTFGSGTRLTVV.

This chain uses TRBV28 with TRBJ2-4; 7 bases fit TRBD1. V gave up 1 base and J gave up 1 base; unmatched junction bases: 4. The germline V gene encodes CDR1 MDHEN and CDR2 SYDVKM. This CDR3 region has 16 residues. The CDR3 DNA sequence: TGTGCCAGCAGTTTATCACTACAGGGGGCCAAAAACATTCAGTACTTC. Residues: CASSLSLQGAKNIQYF.

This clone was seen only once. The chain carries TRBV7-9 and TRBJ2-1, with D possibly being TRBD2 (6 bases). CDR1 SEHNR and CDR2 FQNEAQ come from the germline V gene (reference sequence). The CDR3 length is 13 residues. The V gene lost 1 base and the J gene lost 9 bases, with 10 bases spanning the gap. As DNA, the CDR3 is TGTGCCAGCAGCTTAGTGACTAGTGGTGAGCAGTTCTTC. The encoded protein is CASSLVTSGEQFF.

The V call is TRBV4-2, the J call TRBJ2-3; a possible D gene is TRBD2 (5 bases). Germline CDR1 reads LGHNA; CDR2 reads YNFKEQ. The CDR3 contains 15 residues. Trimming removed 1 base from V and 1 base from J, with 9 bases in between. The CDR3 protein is CASSQGGSGTDTQYF. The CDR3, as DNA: TGTGCCAGCAGCCAAGGAGGGAGCGGCACAGATACGCAGTATTTT.

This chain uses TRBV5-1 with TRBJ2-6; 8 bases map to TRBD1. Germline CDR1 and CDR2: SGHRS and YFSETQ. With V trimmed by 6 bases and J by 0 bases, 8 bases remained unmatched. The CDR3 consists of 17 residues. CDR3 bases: TGCGCCAGCACTACCGGGACAGGCTACTCTGGGGCCAACGTCCTGACTTTC. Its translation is CASTTGTGYSGANVLTF. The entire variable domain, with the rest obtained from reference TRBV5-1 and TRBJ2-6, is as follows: KAGVTQTPRYLIKTRGQQVTLSCSPISGHRSVSWYQQTPGQGLQFLFEYFSETQRNKGNFPGRFSGRQFSNSRSEMNVSTLELGDSALYLCASTTGTGYSGANVLTFGAGSRLTVL.

For the CDR3, the DNA is TGCGCCAGCAGCTTGAAGGACACCTATGGCTACACCTTC. Protein sequence: CASSLKDTYGYTF. The chain uses TRBV5-1 and TRBJ1-2; D is possibly TRBD1 (5 bases). V lost 1 base and J 4 bases, leaving 8 bases between the germline ends. Germline values: CDR1 SGHRS, CDR2 YFSETQ. This CDR3 is 13 amino acids long.

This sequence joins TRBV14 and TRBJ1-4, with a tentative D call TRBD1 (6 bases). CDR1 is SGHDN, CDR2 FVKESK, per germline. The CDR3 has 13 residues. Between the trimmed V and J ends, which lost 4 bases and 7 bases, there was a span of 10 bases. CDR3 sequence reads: CASSRGLGEKLFF. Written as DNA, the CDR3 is TGTGCCAGCAGCCGGGGGCTTGGTGAAAAACTGTTTTTT. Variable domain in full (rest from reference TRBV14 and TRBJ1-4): EAGVTQFPSHSVIEKGQTVTLRCDPISGHDNLYWYRRVMGKEIKFLLHFVKESKQDESGMPNNRFLAERTGGTYSTLKVQPAELEDSGVYFCASSRGLGEKLFFGSGTQLSVL.

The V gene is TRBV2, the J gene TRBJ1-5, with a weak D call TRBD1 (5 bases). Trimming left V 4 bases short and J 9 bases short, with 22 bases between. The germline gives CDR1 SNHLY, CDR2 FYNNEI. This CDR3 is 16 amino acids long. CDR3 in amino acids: CASSGDSDSLVRPQHF. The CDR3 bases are TGTGCCAGCAGTGGGGACTCGGATTCTCTAGTAAGGCCCCAGCATTTT.

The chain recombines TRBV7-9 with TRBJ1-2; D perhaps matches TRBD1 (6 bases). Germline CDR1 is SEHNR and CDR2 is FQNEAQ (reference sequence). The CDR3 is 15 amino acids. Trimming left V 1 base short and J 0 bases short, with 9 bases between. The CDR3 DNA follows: TGTGCCAGCAGCTTAGGGCAGGGGACTAACTATGGCTACACCTTC. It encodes CASSLGQGTNYGYTF.

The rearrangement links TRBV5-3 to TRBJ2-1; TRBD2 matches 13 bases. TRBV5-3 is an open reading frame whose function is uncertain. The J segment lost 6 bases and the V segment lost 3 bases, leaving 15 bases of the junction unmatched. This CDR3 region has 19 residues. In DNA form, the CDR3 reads TGTGCCAGAAGCTCGTCACTGACGGGACTAGCGGGATTCTGCAATGAGCAGTTCTTC. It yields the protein CARSSSLTGLAGFCNEQFF.

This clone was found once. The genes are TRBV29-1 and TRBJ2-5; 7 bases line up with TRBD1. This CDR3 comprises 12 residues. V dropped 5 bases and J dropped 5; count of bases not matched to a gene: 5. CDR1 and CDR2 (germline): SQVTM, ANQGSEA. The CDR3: CSVMQGEETQYF. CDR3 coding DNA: TGCAGCGTTATGCAGGGGGAGGAGACCCAGTACTTC.

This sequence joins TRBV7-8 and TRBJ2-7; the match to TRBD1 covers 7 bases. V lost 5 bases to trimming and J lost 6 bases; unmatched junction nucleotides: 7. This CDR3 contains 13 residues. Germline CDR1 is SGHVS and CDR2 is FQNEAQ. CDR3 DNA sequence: TGTGCCAGCAGCACTGACAGGGCCTCCGAGCAGTACTTC. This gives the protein CASSTDRASEQYF.

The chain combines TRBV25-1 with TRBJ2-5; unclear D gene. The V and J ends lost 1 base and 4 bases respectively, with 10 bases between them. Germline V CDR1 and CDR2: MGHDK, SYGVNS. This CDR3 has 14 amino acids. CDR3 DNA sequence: TGTGCCAGCAGTGAATCCGGGTTGTCAGAGACCCAGTACTTC. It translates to CASSESGLSETQYF.

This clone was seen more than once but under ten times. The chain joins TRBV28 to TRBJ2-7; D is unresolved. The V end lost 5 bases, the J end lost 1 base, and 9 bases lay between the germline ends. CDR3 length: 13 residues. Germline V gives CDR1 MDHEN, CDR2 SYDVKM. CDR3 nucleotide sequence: TGTGCCAGCAGTCTGTTGAGTTCCTACGAGCAGTACTTC. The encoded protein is CASSLLSSYEQYF.

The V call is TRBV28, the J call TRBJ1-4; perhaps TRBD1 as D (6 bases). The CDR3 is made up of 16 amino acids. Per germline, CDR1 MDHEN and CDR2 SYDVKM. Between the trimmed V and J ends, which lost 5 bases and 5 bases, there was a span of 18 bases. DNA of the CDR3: TGTGCCAGCAGTACCTCCCCGGGGGGGCCAAATGAAAAACTGTTTTTT. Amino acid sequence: CASSTSPGGPNEKLFF.

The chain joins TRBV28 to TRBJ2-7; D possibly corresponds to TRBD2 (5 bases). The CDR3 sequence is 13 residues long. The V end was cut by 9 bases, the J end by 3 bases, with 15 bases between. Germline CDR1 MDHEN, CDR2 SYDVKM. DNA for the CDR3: TGTGCCAGTAATTCGGGAAGAAGCTACGAGCAGTACTTC. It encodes CASNSGRSYEQYF.

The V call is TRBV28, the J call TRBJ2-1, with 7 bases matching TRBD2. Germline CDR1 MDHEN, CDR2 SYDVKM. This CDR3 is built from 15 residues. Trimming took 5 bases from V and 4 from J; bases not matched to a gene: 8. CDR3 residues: CASSPDFGGYNEQFF. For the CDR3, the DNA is TGTGCCAGCAGTCCTGATTTCGGGGGGTACAATGAGCAGTTCTTC.

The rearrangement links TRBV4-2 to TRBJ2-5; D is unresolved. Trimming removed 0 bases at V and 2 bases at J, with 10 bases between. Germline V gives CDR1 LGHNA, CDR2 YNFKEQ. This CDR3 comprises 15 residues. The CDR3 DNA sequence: TGTGCCAGCAGCCAAGAAGCTAGGCGGCAAGAGACCCAGTACTTC. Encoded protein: CASSQEARRQETQYF.

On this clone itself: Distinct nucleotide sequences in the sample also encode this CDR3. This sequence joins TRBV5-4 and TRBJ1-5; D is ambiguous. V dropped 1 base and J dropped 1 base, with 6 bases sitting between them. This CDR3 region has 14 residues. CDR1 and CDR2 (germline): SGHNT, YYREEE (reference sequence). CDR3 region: CASSLRGSNQPQHF. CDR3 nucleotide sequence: TGTGCCAGCAGCTTGCGAGGGAGCAATCAGCCCCAGCATTTT. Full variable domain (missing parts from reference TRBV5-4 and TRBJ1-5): ETGVTQSPTHLIKTRGQQVTLRCSSQSGHNTVSWYQQALGQGPQFIFQYYREEENGRGNFPPRFSGLQFPNYSSELNVNALELDDSALYLCASSLRGSNQPQHFGDGTRLSIL.

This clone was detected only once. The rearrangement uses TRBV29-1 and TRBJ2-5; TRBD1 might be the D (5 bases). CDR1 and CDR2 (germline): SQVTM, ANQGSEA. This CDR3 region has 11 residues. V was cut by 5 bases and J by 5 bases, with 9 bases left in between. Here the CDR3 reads CSVLPGETQYF. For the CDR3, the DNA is TGCAGCGTTCTCCCAGGGGAGACCCAGTACTTC.

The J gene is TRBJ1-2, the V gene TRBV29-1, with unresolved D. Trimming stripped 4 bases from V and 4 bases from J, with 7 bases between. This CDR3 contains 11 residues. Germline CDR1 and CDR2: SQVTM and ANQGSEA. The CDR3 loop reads CSVVASYGYTF. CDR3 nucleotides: TGCAGCGTTGTTGCTAGCTATGGCTACACCTTC.